This T cell receptor beta chain was retrieved from a study of blood T cell repertoires in COVID-19. Some clones are missing from TCRdb's copy, which holds only in-frame ones; the method was immunoSEQ multiplex PCR. The sample lists under 200,000 clones, about 83% occurring once. Germline V gene data show CDR1 as MDHEN and CDR2 as SYDVKM. The CDR3 is 14 amino acids. V was trimmed by 2 bases and J by 4 bases, leaving 11 bases between them. The sample comprised peripheral blood. This clonotype was obtained from a woman of 80 years or more with acute or convalescent COVID-19. This rearrangement joins TRBV28 to TRBJ1-2; D might be TRBD1 (5 bases). The CDR3 DNA reads TGTGCCAGCAGTTTAAGTGGGGGGGGCTATGGCTACACCTTC. It is translated as CASSLSGGGYGYTF.